Following are 7 T cell receptor beta chains from one sample sequenced in a study of OX40 agonist ivuxolimab in advanced cancers. Only in-frame clones appear in the TCRdb table, and some are missing; sequencing was by immunoSEQ multiplex PCR. Of 55,000 to 60,000 clones in the sample, just under 85% were seen once. The sequencing used CD4+ or CD8+ T cells sorted from blood, collected in a trial of the OX40 agonist ivuxolimab. All receptors derive from an adult with an advanced solid tumor such as melanoma, head and neck, liver or kidney cancer.

This clone appeared once. The CDR3 sequence is CASSPTIGGSYTF. The CDR3 nucleotides are TGTGCCAGCAGCCCCACCATAGGGGGGAGCTACACCTTC. The rearrangement uses TRBV7-3 and TRBJ1-2; D is possibly TRBD1 (6 bases). Germline CDR1 SGHTA, CDR2 FQGTGA. Trimming pared 5 bases from V and 9 bases from J, leaving 16 bases between. The CDR3 contains 13 residues.

V is TRBV6-6 and J is TRBJ2-4; possible D gene TRBD2, 5 bases. The germline V and J ends were trimmed by 5 bases and 8 bases, with 13 bases remaining between them. Germline V gene lookup returns CDR1 MNHNY and CDR2 SVGAGI (reference sequence). The CDR3 contains 13 residues. CDR3 nucleotides: TGTGCCAGCAGTCAGGAAGGGAGACACATTCAGTACTTC. It specifies CASSQEGRHIQYF.

The V and J genes are TRBV20-1 and TRBJ1-2, with D hard to call. Trimming removed 4 bases from V and 7 bases from J, with 10 bases in between. Germline loops: CDR1 DFQATT, CDR2 SNEGSKA (reference sequence). The CDR3 contains 11 residues. CDR3 coding DNA: TGCAGTGCTACACCCCAGATTGGCTACACCTTC. Its protein product is CSATPQIGYTF.

The chain couples TRBV19 to TRBJ2-1, with D perhaps matching TRBD2 (6 bases). The CDR3 sequence is 14 residues long. V lost 3 bases and J lost 6, with 12 bases in between. The V gene's germline CDR1 is LNHDA and CDR2 SQIVND (reference sequence). The CDR3 loop reads CASSILLASNEQFF. In nucleotides, the CDR3 is TGTGCCAGTAGTATTCTGCTAGCGAGCAATGAGCAGTTCTTC.

This chain links TRBV7-3 with TRBJ2-1; 15 bases align to TRBD2. CDR1 and CDR2 from the germline V gene are SGHTA and FQGTGA. Trimming took 1 base from V and 7 from J; bases not matched to a gene: 5. The CDR3 length is 17 residues. This CDR3 is CASSLIGLAGGHNEQFF. In DNA, the CDR3 is TGTGCCAGCAGCTTAATCGGACTAGCGGGAGGGCATAATGAGCAGTTCTTC.

This clone was seen a handful of times. The CDR3 DNA follows: TGTGCCAGCTCCCGAGGGACACCCAACACTGAAGCTTTCTTT. It yields the protein CASSRGTPNTEAFF. The chain carries TRBV18 and TRBJ1-1, with D perhaps matching TRBD1 (6 bases). The germline gives CDR1 KGHSH, CDR2 LQKENI. V dropped 6 bases and J dropped 2 bases, with 13 bases sitting between them. This CDR3 has 14 amino acids.

The chain employs TRBV5-1 and TRBJ2-3, with 7 bases aligning to TRBD1. V was pared by 4 bases and J by 0 bases, with 8 bases of the junction left unmatched. CDR3 length: 16 residues. Germline V lookup: CDR1 SGHRS, CDR2 YFSETQ. The DNA of the CDR3 is TGCGCCAGCAGCACCGGACAGGCAGATAGCACAGATACGCAGTATTTT. Its protein is CASSTGQADSTDTQYF.